Detailed here is one T cell receptor (beta chain). The antigen remains undetermined. The CDR3 is made up of 14 amino acids. V lost 1 base, J lost 5 bases, and 11 bases lay in between. The germline V gene encodes CDR1 SEHNR and CDR2 FQNEAQ (reference sequence). Time point indicated: week 47, end of study. The study gave 300 ug of mutant IDH1 20-mer peptide per vaccine dose, with topical imiquimod. Assay used: immunoSEQ multiplex PCR; TCRdb lists only in-frame clones, some missing. The repertoire consists of tens of thousands of clones, with 70% to 85% occurring once and the leading ten covering about 5%. These data belong to a study of a mutant IDH1 vaccine in newly diagnosed glioma. The wider study: Following radiotherapy alone, or alongside temozolomide cycles, vaccination was started after an interval of 4-6 weeks. Patients under treatment included roughly 62% males and about 38% females and had a mean age of about 37 years. Participants attended visit V12, the safety follow-up, at week 35, and then attended visit V13 at week 47.

General study findings and limits: Pseudoprogression appeared independent of alterations in top peripheral clonotypes.

This specimen consisted of PBMCs, obtained from a glioma patient whose treatment included an IDH1 peptide vaccine. The TCR originated in a man aged 50-60 years with glioma. V usage is TRBV7-9 and J usage is TRBJ2-5, with D possibly matching TRBD2 (5 bases). CDR3 nucleotides: TGTGCCAGCAGCTTAGTGGCCTGGGAGGAGACCCAGTACTTC. Translated, it gives CASSLVAWEETQYF.